This TCR beta chain originates from a study of identical twins. Notes on the study in general: Because invariant MAIT and iNKT cells could be present, zero-insertion analyses could be partly confounded. Weaker excess twin sharing was seen among beta out-of-frame sequences. Insertions were fewer in abundant cord blood beta clonotypes, whereas memory repertoires showed none of this pattern.

This CDR3 has 13 residues. The V end was cut by 0 bases, the J end by 4 bases, with 8 bases between. CDR1 is SGHRS, CDR2 YFSETQ, per germline. In TCRdb, the 5' RACE reads were re-called with MiXCR into one record per CDR3 protein. The repertoire holds about 690,000 distinct CDR3 sequences, with 5.5% to 7.5% as singletons. This clonotype was seen many times. Its matching antigen is unknown. The V gene is TRBV5-1, the J gene TRBJ2-7; D gene uncertain. This receptor was identified in a man aged 18 to 30 in good health. The sample taken for sequencing was naive T cells sorted from blood. The CDR3 nucleotides read TGCGCCAGCAGCTTGGTAACCTCGTACGAGCAGTACTTC. This translates into CASSLVTSYEQYF.